These 27 T cell receptor beta chains originate from one sample sequenced in a study of blood T cell repertoires in COVID-19 (dated by TCRdb to between 2020 and 2021). Library construction relied on the immunoSEQ multiplex PCR assay. TCRdb retrieved this table from immuneACCESS and kept in-frame rearrangements only. Not all clones are present; in checked studies, unresolved V genes account for under half, and no reason is known for the remainder. The sample records approximately 210,000 clones, approximately 77% of which are singletons. 3.6% of the sample is in the top ten clones. Sequencing was performed on peripheral blood. The receptors stem from an elderly woman with acute or convalescent COVID-19.

This chain connects TRBV3-1 (or the pseudogene TRBV3-2) to TRBJ1-1; D is unresolved. In germline, CDR1 is LGHDT, CDR2 YNNKEL (reference sequence). V was cut by 4 bases and J by 5 bases, with 14 bases left in between. The CDR3 is 14 amino acids. DNA of the CDR3: TGTGCCAGCAGCCCCCGACCCTCGGGGACTGAAGCTTTCTTT. Its protein is CASSPRPSGTEAFF.

CDR3 DNA: TGTGCCAGTAGTATCACGAGGGTCGGTACTGAAGCTTTCTTT. The encoded protein is CASSITRVGTEAFF. The rearrangement joins TRBV19 to TRBJ1-1; D gene unclear. Trimming shortened V by 3 bases and J by 5 bases, and 13 bases separated the two germline ends. In germline, CDR1 is LNHDA, CDR2 SQIVND (reference sequence). CDR3 length: 14 residues.

V gene TRBV20-1 combines with J gene TRBJ2-7, with 7 positions matching TRBD1. J gave up 2 bases and V 3 bases, and 7 bases lay outside the gene matches. The CDR3 sequence is 14 residues long. In germline, CDR1 is DFQATT, CDR2 SNEGSKA (reference sequence). CDR3: CSASRQGRTYEQYF. The CDR3 DNA reads TGCAGTGCTAGTCGACAGGGTAGGACCTACGAGCAGTACTTC.

The chain links TRBV25-1 to TRBJ2-7, with 9 positions matching TRBD2. The germline V gene encodes CDR1 MGHDK and CDR2 SYGVNS. The CDR3 consists of 16 residues. The V and J ends lost 1 base and 0 bases, in that order; junction bases with no gene match: 4. The CDR3 region is CASSEFSGGSSYEQYF. The DNA of the CDR3 is TGTGCCAGCAGTGAATTCAGCGGGGGGAGCTCCTACGAGCAGTACTTC.

V is TRBV12-3 or TRBV12-4 and J is TRBJ2-1, with 8 nucleotides matching TRBD1. The ends lost 6 bases at V and 8 bases at J; junction bases unmatched: 3. The CDR3 is 12 residues long. The CDR3 loop is CASSRGPHEQFF. DNA for the CDR3: TGTGCCAGCAGCAGGGGGCCCCATGAGCAGTTCTTC.

The chain combines TRBV20-1 with TRBJ1-5; D is perhaps TRBD1 (5 bases). The V end lost 3 bases, the J end lost 6 bases, and 15 bases lay between the germline ends. This CDR3 is 14 amino acids long. The germline V gene has CDR1 DFQATT and CDR2 SNEGSKA (reference sequence). Here the CDR3 reads CSASRPGGVQPQHF. CDR3 DNA: TGCAGTGCTAGTCGCCCAGGAGGGGTTCAGCCCCAGCATTTT.

The chain has TRBV20-1 and TRBJ2-6; 7 nucleotides align to TRBD1. The CDR3 is 18 residues long. Germline-derived CDR1 and CDR2 are DFQATT and SNEGSKA (reference sequence). With 3 bases clipped from V and 0 bases from J, the junction kept 11 bases outside the gene matches. CDR3 DNA: TGCAGTGCTAGTCAACTGGACAGGTTTATCTCTGGGGCCAACGTCCTGACTTTC. Encoded protein: CSASQLDRFISGANVLTF.

This clone was observed a single time. J is TRBJ2-5 and V is TRBV4-2, with TRBD2 matching 8 bases. Germline values: CDR1 LGHNA, CDR2 YNFKEQ. This CDR3 has 16 residues. J gave up 5 bases and V 0 bases, and 8 bases lay outside the gene matches. This CDR3 is CASSQEGRRGVETQYF. DNA of the CDR3: TGTGCCAGCAGCCAAGAAGGTCGGCGGGGGGTTGAGACCCAGTACTTC.

With regard to this clone: Other DNA variants within this sample encode the same CDR3. The chain carries TRBV11-2 and TRBJ1-5, with D tentatively TRBD1 (6 bases). Germline lookup yields CDR1 SGHAT and CDR2 FQNNGV. This CDR3 is built from 15 residues. Trimming pared 0 bases from V and 2 bases from J, leaving 8 bases between. Written as DNA, the CDR3 is TGTGCCAGCAGCTTAGACAGGGGTGGCAATCAGCCCCAGCATTTT. It is translated as CASSLDRGGNQPQHF.

The gene calls are TRBV7-2 and TRBJ2-1; 8 bases are a match to TRBD2. Germline V CDR1 and CDR2: SGHTA, FQGNSA. V was clipped by 4 bases and J by 15 bases; unmatched bases: 8. This CDR3 has 12 amino acids. The CDR3 DNA reads TGTGCCAGCAGCTCCTACGGGGGGGCGAGGTTCTTC. The encoded protein is CASSSYGGARFF.

V gene TRBV19 combines with J gene TRBJ1-1, with TRBD1 identical over 11 bases. The V and J ends lost 6 bases and 1 base, in that order; junction bases with no gene match: 4. Germline assignment: CDR1 LNHDA and CDR2 SQIVND (reference sequence). The CDR3 is 15 amino acids. CDR3: CASRGTGGWNTEAFF. The CDR3 region has the DNA TGTGCCAGTAGGGGGACAGGGGGTTGGAACACTGAAGCTTTCTTT.

The gene calls are TRBV11-3 and TRBJ2-1; 13 bases line up with TRBD2. V dropped 5 bases and J dropped 6; count of bases not matched to a gene: 4. Germline V gene sequence: CDR1 SGHNT, CDR2 YENEEA. The CDR3 is 15 residues long. The CDR3 is CASSPRLAGGNEQFF. The CDR3 nucleotides read TGTGCCAGCAGCCCGAGACTAGCGGGGGGCAATGAGCAGTTCTTC.

The rearrangement links TRBV5-5 to TRBJ1-4; D possibly corresponds to TRBD1 (6 bases). The CDR3 runs to 13 residues. Germline V CDR1 and CDR2: SGHKS, YYEKEE (reference sequence). V was pared by 4 bases and J by 6 bases, with 10 bases between. The CDR3 DNA follows: TGTGCCAGCAGCCTCTGGACAGATGAAAAACTGTTTTTT. Its protein is CASSLWTDEKLFF.

The chain carries TRBV6-4 and TRBJ1-3; D uncertain. This CDR3 is built from 14 residues. The ends were cut back, 6 bases at V and 1 base at J, with 10 bases in the middle. Germline loops: CDR1 MRHNA, CDR2 SNTAGT. This CDR3 is CASSPEISGNTIYF. CDR3 nucleotides: TGTGCCAGCAGCCCCGAGATTTCTGGAAACACCATATATTTT.

The genes are TRBV5-4 and TRBJ1-5, with TRBD1 as a possible D gene (5 bases). With 0 bases removed from V and 3 bases from J, the gap between germline ends came to 10 bases. The germline CDR1 and CDR2 sequences are SGHNT and YYREEE (reference sequence). This CDR3 is 15 amino acids long. CDR3 sequence: CASSLGGGYNQPQHF. CDR3 nucleotides: TGTGCCAGCAGCTTGGGGGGCGGATACAATCAGCCCCAGCATTTT.

The chain combines TRBV18 with TRBJ2-3, with D perhaps matching TRBD1 (5 bases). Germline CDR1 is KGHSH and CDR2 is LQKENI. The CDR3 is 11 residues long. Deletions cut 8 bases from V and 6 bases from J, with 9 bases between. The DNA for the CDR3 is TGTGCCAGCGGACAAGAGGATACGCAGTATTTT. Translated, it gives CASGQEDTQYF.

The chain is built from TRBV12-3 or TRBV12-4 and TRBJ1-2, with TRBD1 as a possible D gene (6 bases). The CDR3 is 13 residues long. The ends were cut back, 5 bases at V and 5 bases at J, with 12 bases in the middle. The CDR3 region has the DNA TGTGCCAGCAGTACAGGGTTTGGATATGGCTACACCTTC. Residues: CASSTGFGYGYTF.

This clone was seen only a few times. The CDR3 here is CASTLGRGTEAFF. CDR3 DNA: TGTGCCAGCACCCTGGGAAGGGGAACTGAAGCTTTCTTT. The chain carries TRBV12-3 or TRBV12-4 and TRBJ1-1; D is perhaps TRBD1 (5 bases). This CDR3 is built from 13 residues. The V and J ends lost 7 bases and 5 bases respectively, with 14 bases between them.

The genes are TRBV7-9 and TRBJ2-3; 8 bases line up with TRBD1. Trimming took 6 bases from V and 4 from J; bases not matched to a gene: 9. CDR1 and CDR2 (germline): SEHNR, FQNEAQ (reference sequence). The CDR3 consists of 15 residues. The CDR3 loop reads CASSPQGAVPDTQYF. DNA of the CDR3: TGTGCCAGCAGTCCCCAGGGGGCTGTCCCAGATACGCAGTATTTT.

The CDR3: CASTEVRGLSTEQFF. The CDR3, as DNA: TGTGCCAGCACGGAAGTAAGGGGCCTCTCGACTGAGCAGTTCTTC. The chain has TRBV6-5 and TRBJ2-1, with a tentative D call TRBD1 (5 bases). The CDR3 is 15 residues long. Trimming took 7 bases from V and 9 from J, leaving 22 bases between them. In germline, CDR1 is MNHEY, CDR2 SVGAGI.

Comment on this clone: This specimen includes other DNA sequences encoding the same CDR3. CDR3: CASSQRGTGGTEAFF. For the CDR3, the DNA is TGTGCCAGCAGCCAAAGGGGGACAGGGGGGACTGAAGCTTTCTTT. The V gene is TRBV3-1 (or the pseudogene TRBV3-2), the J gene TRBJ1-1; 11 bases map to TRBD1. This CDR3 comprises 15 residues. The ends lost 2 bases at V and 5 bases at J; junction bases unmatched: 4. CDR1 LGHDT and CDR2 YNNKEL come from the germline V gene (reference sequence).

This clone was seen only a few times. CDR3 sequence reads: CASSQVSGGPSYNEQFF. CDR3 in DNA: TGCGCCAGCAGCCAAGTTAGCGGGGGCCCTAGCTACAATGAGCAGTTCTTC. V is TRBV4-1 and J is TRBJ2-1; 9 bases align to TRBD2. CDR1 is MGHRA, CDR2 YSYEKL, per germline. This CDR3 spans 17 amino acids. The ends lost 1 base at V and 3 bases at J; junction bases unmatched: 7.

The chain recombines TRBV12-3 or TRBV12-4 with TRBJ1-2; D uncertain. The CDR3 runs to 12 residues. Trimming took 5 bases from V and 7 from J, leaving 11 bases between them. The CDR3 is CASSTGPFGYTF. CDR3 sequence (DNA): TGTGCCAGCAGTACTGGGCCCTTTGGCTACACCTTC.

This clone was seen more than once but under ten times. V usage is TRBV15 and J usage is TRBJ2-2; TRBD1 is a possible D gene (6 bases). Trimming removed 0 bases at V and 7 bases at J, with 15 bases between. Germline lookup yields CDR1 LNHNV and CDR2 YYDKDF (reference sequence). This CDR3 spans 16 amino acids. DNA for the CDR3: TGTGCCACCAGCAGAGATCGATGGGTAGGGGGCGGGGAGCTGTTTTTT. Translating it yields CATSRDRWVGGGELFF.

There are a few counts of this clone. V is TRBV6-1 and J is TRBJ1-2, with 7 nucleotides matching TRBD1. J lost 7 bases, V lost 2 bases, and 10 bases had no gene match. The germline V gene encodes CDR1 MNHNS and CDR2 SASEGT. The CDR3 covers 15 residues. CDR3 sequence (DNA): TGTGCCAGCAGTGAATTGAGAGGGGGCGAGGGTGGCTACACCTTC. Residues: CASSELRGGEGGYTF.

This clone was counted many times. The CDR3 DNA reads as TGTGCCAGCAGCTTAGAGGGCAGGGGGTTCACTGAAGCTTTCTTT. Its protein product is CASSLEGRGFTEAFF. J is TRBJ1-1 and V is TRBV5-4; TRBD1 matches at 7 bases. CDR3 length: 15 amino acids. V shed 2 bases, J shed 4 bases, and the junction held 8 bases outside the gene matches. Germline V gives CDR1 SGHNT, CDR2 YYREEE (reference sequence).

This chain uses TRBV9 with TRBJ2-5; 13 positions agree with TRBD2. V lost 3 bases and J lost 5; bases outside the gene matches: 10. The CDR3 has 17 amino acids. CDR1 and CDR2 from the germline V gene are SGDLS and YYNGEE. The DNA of the CDR3 is TGTGCCAGCAGCGGTTCCCCCGGGACTAGCGGGGCGGAGACCCAGTACTTC. Encoded protein: CASSGSPGTSGAETQYF.